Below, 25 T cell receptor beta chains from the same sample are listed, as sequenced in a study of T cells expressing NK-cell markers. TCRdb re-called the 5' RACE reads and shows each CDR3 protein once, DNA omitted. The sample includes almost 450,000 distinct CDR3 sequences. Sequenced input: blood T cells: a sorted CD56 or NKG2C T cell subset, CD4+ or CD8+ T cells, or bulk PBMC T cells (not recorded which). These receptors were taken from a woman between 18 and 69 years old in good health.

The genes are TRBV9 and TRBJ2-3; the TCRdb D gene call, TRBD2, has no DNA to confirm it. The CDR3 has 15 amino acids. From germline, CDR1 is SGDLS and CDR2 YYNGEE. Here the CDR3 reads CASSAGGGWTDTQYF.

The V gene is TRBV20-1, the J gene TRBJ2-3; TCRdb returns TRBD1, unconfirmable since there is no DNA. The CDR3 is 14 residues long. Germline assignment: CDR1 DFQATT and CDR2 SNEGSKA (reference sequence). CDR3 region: CSANEGPTTDTQYF.

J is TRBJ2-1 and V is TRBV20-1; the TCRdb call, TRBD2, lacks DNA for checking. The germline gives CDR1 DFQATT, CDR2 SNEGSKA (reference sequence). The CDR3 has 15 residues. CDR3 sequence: CSASPHQRSNNEQFF.

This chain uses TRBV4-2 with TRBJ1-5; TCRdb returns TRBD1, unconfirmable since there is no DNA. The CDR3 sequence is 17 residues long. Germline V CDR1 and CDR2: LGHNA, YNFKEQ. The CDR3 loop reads CASSQDRTGDGNQPQHF.

CDR3: CASTRRAEVNEQFF. The gene calls are TRBV9 and TRBJ2-1; the D call from TCRdb, TRBD2, cannot be confirmed without DNA. Germline V gives CDR1 SGDLS, CDR2 YYNGEE. This CDR3 is built from 14 residues.

The CDR3 loop is CSASAGQGNTIYF. The chain is built from TRBV20-1 and TRBJ1-3; TCRdb picks TRBD1, but there is no DNA to check that call. Germline CDR1 is DFQATT and CDR2 is SNEGSKA (reference sequence). This CDR3 region has 13 residues.

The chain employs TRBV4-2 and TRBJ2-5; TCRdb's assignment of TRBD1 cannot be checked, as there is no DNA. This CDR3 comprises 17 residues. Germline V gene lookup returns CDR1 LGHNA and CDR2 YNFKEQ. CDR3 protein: CASSQSNSGVYIETQYF.

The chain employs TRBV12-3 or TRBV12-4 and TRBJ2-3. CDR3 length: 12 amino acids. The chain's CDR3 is CASSPWGNTQYF.

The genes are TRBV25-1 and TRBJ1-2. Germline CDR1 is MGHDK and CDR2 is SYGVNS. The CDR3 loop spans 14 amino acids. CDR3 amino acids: CASSETGVGYGYTF.

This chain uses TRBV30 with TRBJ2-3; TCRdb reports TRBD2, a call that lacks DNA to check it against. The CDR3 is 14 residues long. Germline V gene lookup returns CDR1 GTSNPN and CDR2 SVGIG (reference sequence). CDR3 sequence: CAWGLAVITDTQYF.

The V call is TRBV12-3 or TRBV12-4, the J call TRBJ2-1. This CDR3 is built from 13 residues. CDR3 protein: CASSIGVGLGLFF.

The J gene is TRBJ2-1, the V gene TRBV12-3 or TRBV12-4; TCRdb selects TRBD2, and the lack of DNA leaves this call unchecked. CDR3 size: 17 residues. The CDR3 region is CASSSSTSGKSYNEQFF.

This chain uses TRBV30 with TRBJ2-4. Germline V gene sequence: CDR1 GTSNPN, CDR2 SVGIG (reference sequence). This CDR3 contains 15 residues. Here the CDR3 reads CAWSGAASSKNIQYF.

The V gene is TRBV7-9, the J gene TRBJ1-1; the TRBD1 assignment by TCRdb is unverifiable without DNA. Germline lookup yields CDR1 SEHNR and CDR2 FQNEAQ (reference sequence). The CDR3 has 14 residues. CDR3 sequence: CASSSTGAPTEAFF. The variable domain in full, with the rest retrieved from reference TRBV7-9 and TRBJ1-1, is DTGVSQNPRHKITKRGQNVTFRCDPISEHNRLYWYRQTLGQGPEFLTYFQNEAQLEKSRLLSDRFSAERPKGSFSTLEIQRTEQGDSAMYLCASSSTGAPTEAFFGQGTRLTVV.

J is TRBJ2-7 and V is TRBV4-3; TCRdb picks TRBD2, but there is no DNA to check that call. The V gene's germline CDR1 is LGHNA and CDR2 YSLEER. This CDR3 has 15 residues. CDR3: CASSQGRTSGSEQYF.

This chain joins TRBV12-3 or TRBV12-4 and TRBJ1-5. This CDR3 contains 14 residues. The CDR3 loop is CASRRDSGNQPQHF.

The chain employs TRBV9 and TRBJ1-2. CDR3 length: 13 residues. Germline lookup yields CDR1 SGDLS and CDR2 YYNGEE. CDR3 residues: CASSGRDLYGYTF.

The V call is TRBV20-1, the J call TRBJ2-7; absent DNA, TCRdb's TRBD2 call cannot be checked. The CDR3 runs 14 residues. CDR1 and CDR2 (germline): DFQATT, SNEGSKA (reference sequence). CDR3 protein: CSARDLGGTYEQYF.

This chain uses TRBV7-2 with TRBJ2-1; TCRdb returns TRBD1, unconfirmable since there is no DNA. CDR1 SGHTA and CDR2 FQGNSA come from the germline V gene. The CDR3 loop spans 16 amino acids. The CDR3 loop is CASSTRSRAGGVEQFF.

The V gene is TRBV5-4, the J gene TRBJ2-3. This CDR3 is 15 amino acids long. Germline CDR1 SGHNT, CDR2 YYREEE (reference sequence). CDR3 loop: CASSLRVHSTDTQYF.

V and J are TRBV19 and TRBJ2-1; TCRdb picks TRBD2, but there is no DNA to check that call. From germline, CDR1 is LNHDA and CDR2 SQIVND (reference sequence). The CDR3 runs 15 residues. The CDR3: CASALAGGRYNEQFF.

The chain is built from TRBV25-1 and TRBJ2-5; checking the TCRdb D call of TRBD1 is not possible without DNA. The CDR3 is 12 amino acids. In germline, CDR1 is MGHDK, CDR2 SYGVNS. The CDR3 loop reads CAGRGEGETQCF. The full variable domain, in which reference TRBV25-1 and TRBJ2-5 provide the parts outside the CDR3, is EADIYQTPRYLVIGTGKKITLECSQTMGHDKMYWYQQDPGMELHLIHYSYGVNSTEKGDLSSESTVSRIRTEHFPLTLESARPSHTSQYLCAGRGEGETQCFGPGTRLLVL.

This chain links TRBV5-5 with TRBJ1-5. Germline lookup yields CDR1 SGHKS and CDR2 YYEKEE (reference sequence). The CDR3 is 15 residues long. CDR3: CASSRGGQSYQPQHF.

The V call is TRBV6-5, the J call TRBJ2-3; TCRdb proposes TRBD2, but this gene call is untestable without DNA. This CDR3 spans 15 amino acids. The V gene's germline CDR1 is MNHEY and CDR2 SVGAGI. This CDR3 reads CASSYWRGVRDTQYF.

CDR3 protein: CASSYGGNTEAFF. The rearrangement joins TRBV6-5 to TRBJ1-1; TCRdb calls TRBD1, which cannot be checked without DNA. The CDR3 has 13 amino acids. The germline V gene encodes CDR1 MNHEY and CDR2 SVGAGI.